This T cell receptor (beta chain) was recorded in a study of T cells after yellow fever vaccination. The overall study: Some fractions had low cell numbers, and these were prepared with SMART-Seq v4 Ultra Low Input. General observations from the study: Primary-vaccination clones mostly resurfaced post-booster (about 95% CD4, roughly 87% CD8).

The V gene's germline CDR1 is MNHEY and CDR2 SVGAGI. Unmatched junction bases numbered 6, after V lost 4 bases and J lost 7 bases. The CDR3 is 14 residues long. With regard to this clonotype: Its antigen is undetermined.

TCRdb called the 5' RACE reads again in MiXCR, with one record for every CDR3 protein. The repertoire holds hundreds of thousands of distinct CDR3 sequences, with about 13% as singletons. Sequenced here: PBMCs, sampled on the day of the yellow fever booster vaccination. The TCR was taken from a man aged 25-45 years who received the YFV17D yellow fever vaccine. The rearrangement uses TRBV6-5 and TRBJ2-1; 8 bases agree with TRBD2. As DNA, the CDR3 is TGTGCCAGCAGTTCCGTCGGGAGGGGGAATGAGCAGTTCTTC. This translates into CASSSVGRGNEQFF.